A selection of T cell receptor beta chains follows, all from one sample in a study of CD8 T cells in ankylosing spondylitis. TCRdb processed the 5' RACE reads anew with MiXCR; each CDR3 protein has one entry. The sample contains 150,000 to 200,000 distinct CDR3 sequences, 10% to 15% of which appear only once. The sequencing input was blood, either unsorted or a sorted T cell fraction (not recorded which). These receptor sequences come from a female donor with ankylosing spondylitis or in good health (not recorded which). CDR3s include the opening cysteine and the closing phenylalanine or tryptophan. The D gene is left open where the match is weak. Expanded clones get a size class; other rows say once, few or many, or leave the size out.

length | J | D | size | V | CDR3 | DNA
16 | TRBJ2-5 | . | many | TRBV7-2 | CASSREGWGNQETQYF | TGTGCCAGCAGCAGAGAAGGTTGGGGAAACCAAGAGACCCAGTACTTC
12 | TRBJ2-7 | . | few | TRBV18 | CASSPRRDEQYF | TGTGCCAGCTCACCACGGCGGGACGAGCAGTACTTC
12 | TRBJ1-2 | . | . | TRBV7-9 | CASSQDIYGYTF | TGTGCCAGCAGCCAGGACATTTATGGCTACACCTTC
15 | TRBJ2-2 | . | many | TRBV3-1 | CASSQGIRRAGELFF | TGTGCCAGCAGCCAAGGCATAAGGCGGGCGGGGGAGCTGTTTTTT
13 | TRBJ2-1 | . | many | TRBV29-1 | CSVEGLVVDEQFF | TGCAGCGTTGAAGGACTAGTTGTGGATGAGCAGTTCTTC
15 | TRBJ2-2 | TRBD2 | . | TRBV25-1 | CASSVLAGETGGLFF | TGTGCCAGCAGTGTGCTAGCGGGAGAAACCGGGGGGCTGTTTTTT
14 | TRBJ2-7 | . | few | TRBV21-1 | CASSQPGLGTEQYF | TGTGCCAGCAGCCAGCCGGGACTAGGGACCGAGCAGTACTTC
15 | TRBJ2-2 | TRBD2 | few | TRBV9 | CASSVSSGGTGELFF | TGTGCCAGCAGCGTATCTAGCGGGGGCACCGGGGAGCTGTTTTTT
17 | TRBJ1-6 | . | many | TRBV6-5 | CASSYGGLSSYNSPLHF | TGTGCCAGCAGTTATGGGGGTCTGAGCTCCTATAATTCACCCCTCCACTTT
15 | TRBJ2-7 | TRBD1 | . | TRBV7-2 | CASSLILQGAYEQYF | TGTGCCAGCAGCTTAATTCTACAGGGGGCCTACGAGCAGTACTTC
16 | TRBJ2-2 | . | many | TRBV5-1 | CASSLVESRSTGELFF | TGCGCCAGCAGCTTGGTGGAAAGTCGGAGCACCGGGGAGCTGTTTTTT
11 | TRBJ2-7 | . | . | TRBV11-2 | CASSSLLEQYF | TGTGCCAGCAGCTCGCTACTGGAGCAGTACTTC
16 | TRBJ2-1 | TRBD2 | . | TRBV27 | CASSLYSGRTDFEQFF | TGTGCCAGCAGTTTATATTCCGGGAGGACCGATTTTGAGCAGTTCTTC
15 | TRBJ2-7 | . | many | TRBV5-1 | CASSLGAGYVYEQYF | TGCGCCAGCAGCTTGGGCGCAGGGTATGTCTACGAGCAGTACTTC
14 | TRBJ2-1 | . | . | TRBV4-3 | CASSQATGWNEQFF | TGCGCCAGCAGCCAAGCGACAGGTTGGAATGAGCAGTTCTTC
12 | TRBJ1-6 | . | many | TRBV12-3/TRBV12-4 | CASSTDNSPLHF | TGTGCCAGCAGTACAGACAATTCACCCCTCCACTTT
16 | TRBJ2-1 | . | many | TRBV5-1 | CASSLQDGAGRNEQFF | TGCGCCAGCAGCCTACAGGACGGGGCAGGCCGCAATGAGCAGTTCTTC
12 | TRBJ2-5 | . | many | TRBV18 | CASSILGETQYF | TGTGCCAGCTCCATTTTGGGAGAGACCCAGTACTTC
12 | TRBJ1-1 | . | . | TRBV20-1 | CSAREEGSEAFF | TGCAGTGCGCGAGAGGAGGGATCTGAAGCTTTCTTT
15 | TRBJ2-1 | . | . | TRBV5-1 | CASSFVEGAYNEQFF | TGCGCCAGCAGCTTTGTGGAGGGCGCCTACAATGAGCAGTTCTTC
15 | TRBJ2-7 | TRBD2 | few | TRBV5-1 | CASSGTSAPSYEQYF | TGCGCCAGCAGCGGGACTAGCGCGCCTTCCTACGAGCAGTACTTC
16 | TRBJ1-1 | TRBD1 | . | TRBV7-2 | CASSSGTGVANTEAFF | TGTGCCAGCAGCAGCGGGACAGGGGTGGCGAACACTGAAGCTTTCTTT
15 | TRBJ1-1 | . | few | TRBV4-2 | CASSQDQGSNTEAFF | TGTGCCAGCAGCCAAGATCAGGGGTCGAACACTGAAGCTTTCTTT
15 | TRBJ2-1 | TRBD2 | . | TRBV7-8 | CASSSIAGGRNEQFF | TGTGCCAGCAGCTCAATAGCGGGAGGGCGCAATGAGCAGTTCTTC
13 | TRBJ2-2 | . | many | TRBV5-1 | CASSDSGLEELFF | TGCGCCAGCAGCGACTCGGGGTTGGAGGAGCTGTTTTTT
13 | TRBJ2-7 | . | many | TRBV15 | CATSRDNRYEQYF | TGTGCCACCAGCCGGGACAACAGATACGAGCAGTACTTC
13 | TRBJ1-5 | . | many | TRBV27 | CASSLSNKQPQHF | TGTGCCAGCAGTTTAAGTAACAAGCAGCCCCAGCATTTT
14 | TRBJ2-1 | TRBD2 | . | TRBV20-1 | CSARTLAGYNEQFF | TGCAGTGCTAGGACACTAGCGGGTTACAATGAGCAGTTCTTC
15 | TRBJ1-2 | . | . | TRBV9 | CANSVVAGAGYGYTF | TGTGCCAACAGCGTAGTGGCAGGGGCGGGCTATGGCTACACCTTC
13 | TRBJ1-1 | . | many | TRBV5-1 | CASSQQWNTEAFF | TGCGCCAGCAGCCAACAGTGGAACACTGAAGCTTTCTTT
13 | TRBJ2-7 | . | few | TRBV9 | CASSVGYSYEQYF | TGTGCCAGCAGCGTGGGCTATTCCTACGAGCAGTACTTC
15 | TRBJ2-6 | . | . | TRBV6-2/TRBV6-3 | CANSWDGSGANVLTF | TGTGCCAACAGTTGGGACGGCTCTGGGGCCAACGTCCTGACTTTC
13 | TRBJ2-2 | . | . | TRBV7-3 | CASSSPVTRELFF | TGTGCCAGCAGCTCCCCCGTAACCAGGGAGCTGTTTTTT
13 | TRBJ2-2 | . | . | TRBV7-9 | CASSPVGNGELFF | TGTGCCAGCAGCCCCGTGGGCAACGGGGAGCTGTTTTTT
18 | TRBJ2-3 | . | many | TRBV12-3/TRBV12-4 | CASSLGQGTSIPTDTQYF | TGTGCCAGCAGTTTAGGGCAGGGCACCTCTATTCCCACAGATACGCAGTATTTT
15 | TRBJ2-1 | TRBD2 | few | TRBV7-6 | CASSSRAASGNEQFF | TGTGCCAGCAGTTCTCGGGCGGCTAGCGGGAATGAGCAGTTCTTC
16 | TRBJ2-7 | TRBD2 | few | TRBV7-2 | CASSPPGLAGRNEQYF | TGTGCCAGCAGCCCCCCCGGACTAGCGGGGAGAAACGAGCAGTACTTC
12 | TRBJ2-1 | . | few | TRBV11-3 | CASRGTGGEQFF | TGTGCCAGCAGAGGTACCGGGGGTGAGCAGTTCTTC
14 | TRBJ1-5 | . | many | TRBV5-4 | CASSQQGGSQPQHF | TGTGCCAGCTCACAACAAGGGGGAAGTCAGCCCCAGCATTTT
16 | TRBJ2-3 | TRBD2 | many | TRBV5-1 | CASSSGRGPSTDTQYF | TGCGCCAGCAGCTCTGGGAGGGGACCAAGCACAGATACGCAGTATTTT